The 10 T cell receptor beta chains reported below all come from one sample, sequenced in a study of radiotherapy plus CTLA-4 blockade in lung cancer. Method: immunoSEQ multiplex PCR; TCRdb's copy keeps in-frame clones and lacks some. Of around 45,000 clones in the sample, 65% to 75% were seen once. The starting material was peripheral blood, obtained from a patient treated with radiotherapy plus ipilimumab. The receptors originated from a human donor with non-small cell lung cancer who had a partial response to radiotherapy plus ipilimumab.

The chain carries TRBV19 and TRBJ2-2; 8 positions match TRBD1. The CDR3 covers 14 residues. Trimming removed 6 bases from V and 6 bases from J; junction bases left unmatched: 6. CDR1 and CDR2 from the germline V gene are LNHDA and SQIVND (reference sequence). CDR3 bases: TGTGCCAGTAGCCCCGCAGGGGGCCCCGGGGAGCTGTTTTTT. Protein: CASSPAGGPGELFF. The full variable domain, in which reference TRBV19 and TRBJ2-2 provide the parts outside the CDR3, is DGGITQSPKYLFRKEGQNVTLSCEQNLNHDAMYWYRQDPGQGLRLIYYSQIVNDFQKGDIAEGYSVSREKKESFPLTVTSAQKNPTAFYLCASSPAGGPGELFFGEGSRLTVL.

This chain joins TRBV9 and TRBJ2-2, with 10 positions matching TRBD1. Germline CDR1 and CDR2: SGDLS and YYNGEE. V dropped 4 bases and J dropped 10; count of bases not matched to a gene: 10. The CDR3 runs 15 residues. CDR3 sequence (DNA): TGTGCCAGCAGCTACCGACAGGGGGCGAGGGAGGAGCTGTTTTTT. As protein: CASSYRQGAREELFF.

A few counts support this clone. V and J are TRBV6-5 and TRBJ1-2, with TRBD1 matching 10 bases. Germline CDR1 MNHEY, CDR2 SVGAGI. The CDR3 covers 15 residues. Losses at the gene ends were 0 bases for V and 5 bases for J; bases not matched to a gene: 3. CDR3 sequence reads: CASSYSPGQGYGYTF. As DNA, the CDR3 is TGTGCCAGCAGTTACTCGCCGGGACAGGGGTATGGCTACACCTTC.

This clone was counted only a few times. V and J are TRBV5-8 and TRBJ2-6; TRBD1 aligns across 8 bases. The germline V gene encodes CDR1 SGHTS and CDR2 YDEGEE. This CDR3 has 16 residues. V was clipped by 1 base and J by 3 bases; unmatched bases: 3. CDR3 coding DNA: TGTGCCAGCAGCTTGTTCGGGACAGGTGGGGCCAACGTCCTGACTTTC. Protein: CASSLFGTGGANVLTF.

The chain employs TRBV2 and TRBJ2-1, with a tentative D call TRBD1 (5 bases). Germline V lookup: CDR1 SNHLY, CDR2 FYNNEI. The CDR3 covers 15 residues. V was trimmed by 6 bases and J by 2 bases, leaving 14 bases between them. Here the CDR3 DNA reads TGTGCCAGCAGCAAAGGACATCCAACCTACAATGAGCAGTTCTTC. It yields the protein CASSKGHPTYNEQFF.

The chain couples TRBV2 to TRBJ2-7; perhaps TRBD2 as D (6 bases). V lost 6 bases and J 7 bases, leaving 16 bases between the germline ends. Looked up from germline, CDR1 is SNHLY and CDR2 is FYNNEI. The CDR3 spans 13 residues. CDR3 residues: CASRRDLRGEQYF. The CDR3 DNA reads TGTGCCAGCAGGAGGGACCTTCGGGGGGAGCAGTACTTC.

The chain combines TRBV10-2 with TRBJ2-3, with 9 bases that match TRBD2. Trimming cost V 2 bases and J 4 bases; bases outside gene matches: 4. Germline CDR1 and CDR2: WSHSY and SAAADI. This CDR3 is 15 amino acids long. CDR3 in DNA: TGCGCCAGCAGTGAGGTAGCGGGAGCCCCAGATACGCAGTATTTT. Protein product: CASSEVAGAPDTQYF.

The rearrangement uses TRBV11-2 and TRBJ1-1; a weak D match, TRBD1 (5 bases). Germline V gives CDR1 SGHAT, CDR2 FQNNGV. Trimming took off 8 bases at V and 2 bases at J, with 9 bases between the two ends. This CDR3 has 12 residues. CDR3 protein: CASAWGNTEAFF. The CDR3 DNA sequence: TGTGCCAGCGCCTGGGGCAACACTGAAGCTTTCTTT.

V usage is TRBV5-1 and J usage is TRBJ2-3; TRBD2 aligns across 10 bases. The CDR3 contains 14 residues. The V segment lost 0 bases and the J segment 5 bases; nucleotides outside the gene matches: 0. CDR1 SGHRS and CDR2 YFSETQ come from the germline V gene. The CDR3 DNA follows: TGCGCCAGCAGCTTGGGGACTAGCGGAGATACGCAGTATTTT. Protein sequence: CASSLGTSGDTQYF.

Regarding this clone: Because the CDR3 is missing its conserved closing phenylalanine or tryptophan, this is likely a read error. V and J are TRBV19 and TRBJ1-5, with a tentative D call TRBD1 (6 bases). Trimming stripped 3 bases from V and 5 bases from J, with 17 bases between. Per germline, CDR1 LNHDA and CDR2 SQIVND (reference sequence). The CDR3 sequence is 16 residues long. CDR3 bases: TGTGCCAGTAGTATTTGGGGGCGCGGTGCCGATCAGCCCCAGCATCTT. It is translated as CASSIWGRGADQPQHL.